This TCR beta chain was captured in a study of T-cell reconstitution after alpha-beta-depleted transplantation in children. Study-level findings and limits: Several hundred graft clones that had expanded were reportedly the source of alpha-beta T cells about two months after transplant. In some patients, recipient T cells and intrathymic progenitors surviving conditioning explained high day-60 diversity. Among T cells one year after transplant, newly produced cells accounted for most counts and diversity.

Trimming took off 4 bases at V and 5 bases at J, with 11 bases between the two ends. This CDR3 comprises 13 residues. Germline V lookup: CDR1 LGHNA, CDR2 YNFKEQ. With respect to this clonotype: Its antigen is still unknown.

Preparing the TCRbeta library involved the use of unique molecular identifiers. One entry per CDR3 protein results from TCRdb running MiXCR on the PCR reads. The sample yields about 980,000 distinct CDR3 sequences, about 29% seen once. The V call is TRBV4-2, the J call TRBJ2-5; D not resolved. The material was PBMCs, mostly from graft donor cells, obtained 360 days after TCRalphabeta/CD19-depleted stem cell transplant. The clonotype originates from a boy younger than two who had a stem cell transplant for SCID, so the T cells may come from the graft donor. In DNA form, the CDR3 reads TGTGCCAGCAGCCCACAGTCCGCGGAGACCCAGTACTTC. This translates into CASSPQSAETQYF.